This TCR beta chain was found in a study of T-cell memory formation after mild COVID-19. Study-level findings and limits: For contracting clones, CD4+ ones sat mainly in CM and EM, CD8+ in EMRA. Clones contracting day 15 to 85 were balanced CD4/CD8; later expanders leaned CD4+.

This clonotype came up once. Antigen specificity is unknown. The germline CDR1 and CDR2 sequences are SGHVS and FNYEAQ. V gave up 5 bases and J gave up 3 bases, with 19 bases separating them. The CDR3 is 16 residues long. Employing constant-segment primers, 5'RACE generated TCR alpha and TCR beta cDNA libraries bearing sample barcodes and UMIs. TCRdb re-called the 5' RACE reads with MiXCR, one entry per CDR3 protein. The sample shows about 320,000 distinct CDR3 sequences, 13% to 15% of them seen only once. The receptor was isolated from a man between 18 and 29 years old who had mild COVID-19 (a few samples of this study predate the infection). Cell type and time point are not known. The sample was PBMCs or a T cell subset sorted from them (not recorded which). This sequence joins TRBV7-6 and TRBJ2-5; D is possibly TRBD1 or TRBD2 (5 bases each). CDR3 coding DNA: TGTGCCAGCAGCCTCTCCCGGGGCAGGGTGGAAGAGACCCAGTACTTC. It translates to CASSLSRGRVEETQYF.